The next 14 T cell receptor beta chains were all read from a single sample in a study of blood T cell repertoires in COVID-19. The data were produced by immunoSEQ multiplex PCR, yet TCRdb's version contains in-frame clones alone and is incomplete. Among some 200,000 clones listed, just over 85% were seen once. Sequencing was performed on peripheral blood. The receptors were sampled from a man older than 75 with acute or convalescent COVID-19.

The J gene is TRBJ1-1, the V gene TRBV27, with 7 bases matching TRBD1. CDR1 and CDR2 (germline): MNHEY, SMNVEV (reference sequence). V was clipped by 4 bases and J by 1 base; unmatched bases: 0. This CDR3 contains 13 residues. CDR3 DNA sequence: TGTGCCAGCAGTTCAGGGGGGAACACTGAAGCTTTCTTT. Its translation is CASSSGGNTEAFF.

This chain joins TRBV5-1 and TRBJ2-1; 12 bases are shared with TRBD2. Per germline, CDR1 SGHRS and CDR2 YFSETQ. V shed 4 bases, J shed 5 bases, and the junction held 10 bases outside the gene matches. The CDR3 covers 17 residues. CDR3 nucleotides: TGCGCCAGCAGCCCCCAGGGCCTAGCGGGAGGGAACAATGAGCAGTTCTTC. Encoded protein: CASSPQGLAGGNNEQFF.

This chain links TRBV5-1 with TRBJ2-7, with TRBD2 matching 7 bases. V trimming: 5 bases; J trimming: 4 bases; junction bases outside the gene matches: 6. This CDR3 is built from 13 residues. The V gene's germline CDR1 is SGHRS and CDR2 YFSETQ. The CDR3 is CASRRLAEYEQYF. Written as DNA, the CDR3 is TGCGCCAGCAGACGGCTAGCGGAGTACGAGCAGTACTTC. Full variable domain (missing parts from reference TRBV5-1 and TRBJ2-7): KAGVTQTPRYLIKTRGQQVTLSCSPISGHRSVSWYQQTPGQGLQFLFEYFSETQRNKGNFPGRFSGRQFSNSRSEMNVSTLELGDSALYLCASRRLAEYEQYFGPGTRLTVT.

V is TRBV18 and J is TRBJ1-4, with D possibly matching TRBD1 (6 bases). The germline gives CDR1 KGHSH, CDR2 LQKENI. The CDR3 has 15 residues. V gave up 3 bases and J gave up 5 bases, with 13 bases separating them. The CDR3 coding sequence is TGTGCCAGCTCACCGATGACAGGCCTGAATGAAAAACTGTTTTTT. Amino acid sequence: CASSPMTGLNEKLFF.

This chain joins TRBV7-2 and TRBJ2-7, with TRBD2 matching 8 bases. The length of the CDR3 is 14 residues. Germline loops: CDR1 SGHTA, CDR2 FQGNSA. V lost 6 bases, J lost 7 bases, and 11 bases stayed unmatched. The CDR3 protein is CASSSSGYIGEQYF. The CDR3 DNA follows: TGTGCCAGCAGTTCTAGCGGGTACATCGGGGAGCAGTACTTC.

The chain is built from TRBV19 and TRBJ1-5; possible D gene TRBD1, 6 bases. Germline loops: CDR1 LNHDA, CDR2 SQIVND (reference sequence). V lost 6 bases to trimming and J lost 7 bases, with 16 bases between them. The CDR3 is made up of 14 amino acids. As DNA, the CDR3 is TGTGCCAGTAGCAAAGCAGGGGTAGGGCAGCCCCAGCATTTT. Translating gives CASSKAGVGQPQHF.

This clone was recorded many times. DNA of the CDR3: TGTGCCAGCAGCTTTTTTCAGGGCGGTAGCAATCAGCCCCAGCATTTT. Translated, it gives CASSFFQGGSNQPQHF. The chain couples TRBV5-5 to TRBJ1-5; maybe TRBD1 (5 bases). V lost 2 bases and J lost 0, with 12 bases in between. CDR1 is SGHKS and CDR2 is YYEKEE in the germline V gene (reference sequence). This CDR3 contains 16 residues.

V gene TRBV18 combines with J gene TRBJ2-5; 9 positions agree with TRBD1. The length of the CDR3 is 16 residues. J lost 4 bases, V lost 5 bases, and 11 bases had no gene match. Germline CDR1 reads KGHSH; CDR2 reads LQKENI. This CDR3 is CASSNYRDRARETQYF. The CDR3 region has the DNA TGTGCCAGCTCAAACTACCGGGACAGGGCCCGAGAGACCCAGTACTTC.

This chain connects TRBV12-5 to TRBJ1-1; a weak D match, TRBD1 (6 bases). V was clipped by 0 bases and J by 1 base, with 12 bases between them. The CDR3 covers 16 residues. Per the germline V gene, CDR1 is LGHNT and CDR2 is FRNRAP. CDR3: CASGLVLIRGNTEAFF. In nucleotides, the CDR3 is TGTGCTAGTGGTTTGGTCCTAATCAGGGGGAACACTGAAGCTTTCTTT.

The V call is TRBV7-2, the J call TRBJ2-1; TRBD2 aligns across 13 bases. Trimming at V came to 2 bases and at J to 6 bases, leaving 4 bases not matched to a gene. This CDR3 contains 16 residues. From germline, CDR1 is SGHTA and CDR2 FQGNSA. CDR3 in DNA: TGTGCCAGCAGCTTAAGTGGGACTAGCGGGATCAATGAGCAGTTCTTC. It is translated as CASSLSGTSGINEQFF.

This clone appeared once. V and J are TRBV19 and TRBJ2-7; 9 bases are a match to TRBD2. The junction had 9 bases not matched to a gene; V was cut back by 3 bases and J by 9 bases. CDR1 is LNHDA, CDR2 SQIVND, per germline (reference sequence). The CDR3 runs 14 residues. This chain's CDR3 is CASSMVVREGPQYF. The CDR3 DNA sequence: TGTGCCAGTAGTATGGTCGTGCGGGAGGGCCCGCAGTACTTC.

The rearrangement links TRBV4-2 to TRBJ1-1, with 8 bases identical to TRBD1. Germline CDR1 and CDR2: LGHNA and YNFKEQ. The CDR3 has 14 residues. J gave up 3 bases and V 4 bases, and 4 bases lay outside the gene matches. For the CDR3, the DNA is TGTGCCAGCAGCCTACAGGGGGAGGACACTGAAGCTTTCTTT. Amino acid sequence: CASSLQGEDTEAFF.

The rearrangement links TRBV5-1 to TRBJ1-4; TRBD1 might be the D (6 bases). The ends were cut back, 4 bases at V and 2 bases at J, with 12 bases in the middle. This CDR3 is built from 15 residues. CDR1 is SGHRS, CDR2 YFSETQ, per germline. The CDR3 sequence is CASSPTGWTNEKLFF. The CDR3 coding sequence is TGCGCCAGCAGCCCTACAGGGTGGACTAATGAAAAACTGTTTTTT.

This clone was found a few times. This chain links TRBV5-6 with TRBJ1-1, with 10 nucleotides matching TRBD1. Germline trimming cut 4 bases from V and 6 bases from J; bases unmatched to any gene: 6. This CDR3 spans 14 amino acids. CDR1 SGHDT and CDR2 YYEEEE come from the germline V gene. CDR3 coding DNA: TGTGCCAGCAGCAGACAGGGGGCGGGCGCTGAAGCTTTCTTT. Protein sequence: CASSRQGAGAEAFF.